This passage covers 17 T cell receptor beta chains from one sample sequenced in a study of PD-1 blockade in classical Hodgkin lymphoma. With no exception, relapse followed autologous stem cell transplantation in all patients, and brentuximab vedotin exposure varied. Sequencing used immunoSEQ multiplex PCR; TCRdb keeps in-frame clones, though not all of them. The sample has 50,000 or so clones; around 73% are singletons. Specimen: peripheral blood mononuclear cells (PBMCs), collected before the second cycle of nivolumab. These receptors all come from a human donor with classical Hodgkin lymphoma.

This rearrangement joins TRBV6-5 to TRBJ1-1, with D perhaps matching TRBD1 (5 bases). The length of the CDR3 is 12 residues. Per the germline V gene, CDR1 is MNHEY and CDR2 is SVGAGI. V was cut by 5 bases and J by 12 bases, with 16 bases left in between. The CDR3 loop is CASSEPPGRSFF. CDR3 DNA sequence: TGTGCCAGCAGTGAACCCCCAGGGAGGTCTTTCTTT.

The chain uses TRBV6-5 and TRBJ1-5; D is unresolved. V dropped 0 bases and J dropped 1 base, with 4 bases sitting between them. This CDR3 is 14 amino acids long. Looked up from germline, CDR1 is MNHEY and CDR2 is SVGAGI. This CDR3 reads CASSYSLSNQPQHF. The CDR3 nucleotides read TGTGCCAGCAGTTACTCCCTCAGCAATCAGCCCCAGCATTTT.

With regard to this clone: A junction end diverges from the germline sequence, so it may reflect a read error. J is TRBJ2-7 and V is TRBV7-7; 10 bases are a match to TRBD1. Germline-derived CDR1 and CDR2 are SSHAT and FNYEAQ (reference sequence). The CDR3 is 15 residues long. The CDR3 here is CASSPGQGSSYEQYF. In nucleotides, the CDR3 is TGTGCTAGCAGCCCGGGACAGGGGAGCTCCTACGAGCAGTACTTC.

There are a few counts of this clone. The chain combines TRBV15 with TRBJ1-1; D is unclear. Trimming removed 0 bases at V and 1 base at J, with 9 bases between. CDR3 length: 15 amino acids. From germline, CDR1 is LNHNV and CDR2 YYDKDF (reference sequence). CDR3 residues: CATSREDYPNTEAFF. The CDR3 DNA reads as TGTGCCACCAGCAGAGAGGACTACCCGAACACTGAAGCTTTCTTT.

V and J are TRBV6-1 and TRBJ1-6; D uncertain. The CDR3 is made up of 14 amino acids. CDR1 is MNHNS, CDR2 SASEGT, per germline. V was trimmed by 5 bases and J by 7 bases, leaving 12 bases between them. The chain's CDR3 is CASSPLAWNSPLHF. CDR3 bases: TGTGCCAGCAGTCCCCTGGCATGGAATTCACCCCTCCACTTT.

This chain connects TRBV7-9 to TRBJ1-3, with 9 bases that match TRBD1. V trimming: 2 bases; J trimming: 2 bases; junction bases outside the gene matches: 7. The CDR3 spans 17 residues. Germline-derived CDR1 and CDR2 are SEHNR and FQNEAQ (reference sequence). The CDR3 here is CASSLRPGQGAGNTIYF. As DNA, the CDR3 is TGTGCCAGCAGCTTAAGGCCGGGACAGGGTGCTGGAAACACCATATATTTT.

This clone was counted between two and nine times. V is TRBV5-1 and J is TRBJ1-2; tentatively, D is TRBD1 (6 bases). Germline-derived CDR1 and CDR2 are SGHRS and YFSETQ. This CDR3 comprises 14 residues. The ends were cut back, 0 bases at V and 4 bases at J, with 10 bases in the middle. CDR3 residues: CASSLADSFYGYTF. The CDR3 DNA is TGCGCCAGCAGCTTGGCGGACAGCTTCTATGGCTACACCTTC.

CDR3 bases: TGTGCCACCACCCATGGGACAGGGGGCTACGAGCAGTACTTC. This encodes CATTHGTGGYEQYF. V gene TRBV6-5 combines with J gene TRBJ2-7; 11 bases match TRBD1. CDR1 is MNHEY and CDR2 is SVGAGI in the germline V gene. This CDR3 comprises 14 residues. V was pared by 10 bases and J by 3 bases, with 8 bases of the junction left unmatched.

This chain joins TRBV27 and TRBJ1-5, with D hard to call. V gave up 4 bases and J gave up 6 bases, with 7 bases separating them. Germline loops: CDR1 MNHEY, CDR2 SMNVEV (reference sequence). The CDR3 sequence is 12 residues long. The CDR3 nucleotides are TGTGCCAGCAGTTCAGGATCTCAGCCCCAGCATTTT. It translates to CASSSGSQPQHF.

The CDR3 region is CASGLLLFNRDGGDIQYF. The CDR3 region has the DNA TGTGCCAGCGGCCTTTTATTGTTTAACCGGGACGGAGGGGACATTCAGTACTTC. The gene calls are TRBV11-2 and TRBJ2-4; tentatively, D is TRBD2 (6 bases). Trimming pared 8 bases from V and 8 bases from J, leaving 31 bases between. This CDR3 region has 18 residues. The germline V gene has CDR1 SGHAT and CDR2 FQNNGV.

The V call is TRBV7-9, the J call TRBJ2-1, with TRBD2 matching 9 bases. Per the germline V gene, CDR1 is SEHNR and CDR2 is FQNEAQ (reference sequence). The CDR3 is 15 amino acids. The junction had 4 bases not matched to a gene; V was cut back by 5 bases and J by 2 bases. The CDR3 DNA sequence: TGTGCCAGCAGCCCACGACTAGCGGCCTACAATGAGCAGTTCTTC. Protein: CASSPRLAAYNEQFF.

This clone was detected once. The J gene is TRBJ2-1, the V gene TRBV7-2; D gene unclear. Germline loops: CDR1 SGHTA, CDR2 FQGNSA. V lost 1 base, J lost 2 bases, and 12 bases lay in between. The CDR3 is made up of 16 amino acids. The CDR3 DNA follows: TGTGCCAGCAGCTTAGAAGTGGGCAAAACCTACAATGAGCAGTTCTTC. Encoded protein: CASSLEVGKTYNEQFF.

This clone was seen just once. The rearrangement joins TRBV10-3 to TRBJ2-4; 8 bases align to TRBD1. Unmatched junction bases numbered 2, after V lost 2 bases and J lost 2 bases. CDR1 and CDR2 (germline): ENHRY, SYGVKD. This CDR3 has 15 amino acids. The CDR3 is CAISEGQGPKNIQYF. The CDR3 DNA sequence: TGTGCCATCAGTGAGGGACAGGGTCCCAAAAACATTCAGTACTTC.

This chain joins TRBV6-5 and TRBJ1-5; D uncertain. The V gene's germline CDR1 is MNHEY and CDR2 SVGAGI. The CDR3 contains 16 residues. Trimming shortened V by 0 bases and J by 9 bases, and 18 bases separated the two germline ends. In nucleotides, the CDR3 is TGTGCCAGCAGTTACTCAAAGACCGCCCTTAAAGGGCCCCAGCATTTT. It specifies CASSYSKTALKGPQHF.

This chain links TRBV27 with TRBJ2-2, with D maybe TRBD1 (6 bases). Germline lookup yields CDR1 MNHEY and CDR2 SMNVEV (reference sequence). The CDR3 contains 12 residues. V lost 8 bases and J 6 bases, leaving 10 bases between the germline ends. The CDR3 bases are TGTGCCAGCCAGACAGGACCCGGGGAGCTGTTTTTT. As protein: CASQTGPGELFF.

This chain links TRBV28 with TRBJ2-7, with TRBD1 matching over 10 bases. The length of the CDR3 is 15 residues. Germline V gene data show CDR1 as MDHEN and CDR2 as SYDVKM. The V and J ends lost 6 bases and 3 bases, in that order; junction bases with no gene match: 8. The CDR3 DNA reads TGTGCCAGCAGGTTAGACAGGGGGCTCCTCTACGAGCAGTACTTC. Protein product: CASRLDRGLLYEQYF.

This clone appeared once. This sequence joins TRBV28 and TRBJ1-4; D is unclear. The CDR3 extends over 14 amino acids. Germline assignment: CDR1 MDHEN and CDR2 SYDVKM. V gave up 5 bases and J gave up 8 bases, with 15 bases separating them. CDR3 protein: CASSTTRLGEKLFF. CDR3 coding DNA: TGTGCCAGCAGTACCACGAGGTTGGGGGAAAAACTGTTTTTT.